These T cell receptor beta chains were read from a single sample in a study of blood T cell repertoires in COVID-19. TCRdb's copy holds only in-frame clones and misses some; the assay was immunoSEQ multiplex PCR. The sample lists some 210,000 clones; about 83% were seen once. Sample: peripheral blood. Receptors were obtained from a man over 45 with active or convalescent COVID-19. The CDR3 runs from the conserved cysteine through the conserved F or W. D genes are given only for firm matches. Size tells how often a clone was seen (once, few, many) or the class of an expanded clone, and some rows leave it out.

>TRBD2|15|TRBJ2-1|TRBV6-5|-
TGTGCCAGCACCGAGACGGGACTATTCTACAATGAGCAGTTCTTC
CASTETGLFYNEQFF
>TRBD2|15|TRBJ2-3|TRBV7-2|once
TGTGCCAGCAGCACCTCGGCTAGCGGGAGTGATACGCAGTATTTT
CASSTSASGSDTQYF
>-|12|TRBJ1-1|TRBV3-1/TRBV3-2|-
TGTGCCAGCAGCTTAATAAACACTGAAGCTTTCTTT
CASSLINTEAFF
>TRBD2|13|TRBJ2-5|TRBV24-1|-
TGTGCCACCAGTGGGGGGGGTCTAGAGACCCAGTACTTC
CATSGGGLETQYF
>TRBD2|16|TRBJ2-3|TRBV7-8|-
TGTGCCAGCAGCTTCGGAGCTAGCGGGATCACAGATACGCAGTATTTT
CASSFGASGITDTQYF
>TRBD2|15|TRBJ2-5|TRBV2|-
TGTGCCAGCAGTTCGGGTAGCGGGTACCAAGAGACCCAGTACTTC
CASSSGSGYQETQYF
>TRBD1|17|TRBJ1-1|TRBV24-1|-
TGTGCCACCAGTGACCCCAGGACAGGGAACCTGAACACTGAAGCTTTCTTT
CATSDPRTGNLNTEAFF
>TRBD2|16|TRBJ2-5|TRBV11-2|-
TGTGCCAGCAGCATTACTAGCGGGGTGGGGCAAGAGACCCAGTACTTC
CASSITSGVGQETQYF
>-|14|TRBJ1-1|TRBV4-1|once
TGCGCCAGCAGCCCGACTATCGGGCAGACTGAAGCTTTCTTT
CASSPTIGQTEAFF
>-|13|TRBJ1-1|TRBV7-2|-
TGTGCCAGCAGCTTAGGGGTTCGGGGGGAAGCTTTCTTT
CASSLGVRGEAFF
>TRBD2|18|TRBJ2-1|TRBV10-3|-
TGTGCCATCAGTGACGACAGTAGGGAGGGGAGCTCCTACAATGAGCAGTTCTTC
CAISDDSREGSSYNEQFF
>-|16|TRBJ2-1|TRBV10-1|once
TGCGCCAGCAGTGAGTCGTGGGATGGGGCTGGGGATGAGCAGTTCTTC
CASSESWDGAGDEQFF
>-|13|TRBJ1-1|TRBV9|-
TGTGCCAGCAGCGTAGGTTCGTTCACTGAAGCTTTCTTT
CASSVGSFTEAFF